This TCR beta chain emerged from a study of T cells in Graves' hyperthyroidism and ophthalmopathy. Background on the study: At initial diagnosis, before any treatment had begun, peripheral blood was obtained.

Together with thyroid ultrasound, orbital computed tomography, serum thyroxine and TRAb, clinical symptoms were used for diagnoses. From germline, CDR1 is WSHSY and CDR2 SAAADI. This CDR3 is 17 amino acids long. Trimming removed 2 bases at V and 0 bases at J, with 16 bases between. At least ten counts were recorded for this clonotype. Authors of the study amplified TCR beta CDR3 regions from RNA transcripts. The HTBI primer set was used in a first-round RT-PCR of the TCR CDR3. Using its own MiXCR run on the multiplex PCR reads, TCRdb lists one record per CDR3 protein. The sample contains around 350,000 distinct CDR3 sequences, about 18% of which appear only once.

The TCR sequence derives from a woman aged 18-29 years with Graves' hyperthyroidism. This chain links TRBV10-2 with TRBJ1-1; D is unclear. Sample: blood. CDR3 sequence: CASSERAGFLMNTEAFF. DNA of the CDR3: TGCGCCAGCAGTGAGAGGGCAGGATTTCTTATGAACACTGAAGCTTTCTTT.